The 8 T cell receptor beta chains in this list originate from one sample, sequenced in a study of T-cell memory formation after mild COVID-19. TCRdb re-called the 5' RACE reads with MiXCR, one entry per CDR3 protein. This table has some 350,000 distinct CDR3 sequences, more than 15% appearing once. Sequenced sample: PBMCs or a T cell subset sorted from them (not recorded which). These receptors originate from a man in his late teens or twenties who had mild COVID-19 (a few samples of this study predate the infection). Cell type and time point are not known.

This clonotype was detected many times. The chain carries TRBV6-2 or TRBV6-3 and TRBJ1-5; 7 positions agree with TRBD1. Germline V CDR1 and CDR2: MNHEY, SVGEGT. The CDR3 contains 18 residues. V shed 7 bases, J shed 0 bases, and the junction held 15 bases outside the gene matches. The CDR3 loop reads CASTSRDRLTYSNQPQHF. For the CDR3, the DNA is TGTGCCAGCACCTCCCGGGACAGACTAACGTATAGCAATCAGCCCCAGCATTTT.

This clonotype occurred a few times. The chain uses TRBV21-1 and TRBJ2-7; TRBD1 was called by the table and not checked on the DNA. TRBV21-1 is described as a pseudogene. This CDR3 is built from 14 residues. The DNA for the CDR3 is TGTGCCAGCCCCACCGGGCCGGGGCGGGTCGAGCAGTACGTC. Encoded protein: CASPTGPGRVEQYV.

The V gene is TRBV6-2 or TRBV6-3, the J gene TRBJ2-3; tentatively, D is TRBD2 (6 bases). Between the trimmed V and J ends, which lost 0 bases and 4 bases, there was a span of 14 bases. The germline CDR1 and CDR2 sequences are MNHEY and SVGEGT. The CDR3 loop spans 16 amino acids. Here the CDR3 DNA reads TGTGCCAGCAGTTACTCCCGACTAGTTCAGTCAGATACGCAGTATTTT. Translating gives CASSYSRLVQSDTQYF.

This clonotype was detected only a few times. J is TRBJ1-1 and V is TRBV2; D uncertain. With 2 bases removed from V and 4 bases from J, the gap between germline ends came to 11 bases. The V gene's germline CDR1 is SNHLY and CDR2 FYNNEI. CDR3 length: 14 residues. CDR3 coding DNA: TGTGCCAGCAGTGAAAGTATGGGTGGCACTGAAGCTTTCTTT. Its translation is CASSESMGGTEAFF.

The rearrangement links TRBV20-1 to TRBJ2-3; D uncertain. Germline lookup yields CDR1 DFQATT and CDR2 SNEGSKA (reference sequence). The V end lost 5 bases, the J end lost 5 bases, and 20 bases lay between the germline ends. The CDR3 length is 15 residues. The CDR3 loop is CSAARAVLRRDTQYF. Written as DNA, the CDR3 is TGCAGTGCTGCCCGGGCCGTGTTGAGGAGAGATACGCAGTATTTT.

The chain carries TRBV10-3 and TRBJ2-2; 11 bases agree with TRBD1. Trimming took 7 bases from V and 7 from J; bases not matched to a gene: 5. In germline, CDR1 is ENHRY, CDR2 SYGVKD. CDR3 length equals 14 residues. CDR3: CAITGTGGFGELFF. Here the CDR3 DNA reads TGTGCCATCACTGGGACAGGGGGTTTCGGGGAGCTGTTTTTT.

V is TRBV24-1 and J is TRBJ2-5; D not certain. V was shortened by 4 bases and J by 4 bases, with 21 bases between the two germline ends. The germline V gene has CDR1 KGHDR and CDR2 SFDVKD. The CDR3 spans 17 residues. The CDR3 DNA follows: TGTGCCACCAGTGAACCCTTTGATCAACCGACGGGAGAGACCCAGTACTTC. Translated: CATSEPFDQPTGETQYF.

This clonotype was seen a few times. The chain is built from TRBV30 and TRBJ2-5; the match to TRBD2 covers 7 bases. This CDR3 contains 13 residues. V lost 5 bases, J lost 2 bases, and 5 bases stayed unmatched. Looked up from germline, CDR1 is GTSNPN and CDR2 is SVGIG (reference sequence). This CDR3 reads CAWEAGMQETQYF. The CDR3 DNA reads as TGTGCCTGGGAAGCGGGGATGCAAGAGACCCAGTACTTC.